This entry is about one T cell receptor beta chain. The data are from a study of blood T cell repertoires in COVID-19. Overall study context: Two negative PCRs, clearance, or symptom resolution had been documented for recovered Cohort 3 donors. From T cells, B-cell-depleted T cells, or PBMCs came the material, which was cDNA or gDNA.

CDR3 length equals 18 residues. After removal of 2 bases from V and 3 bases from J, the junction contained 9 bases not matched to a gene. Germline CDR1 is LNHDA and CDR2 is SQIVND (reference sequence). Method: immunoSEQ multiplex PCR; TCRdb's copy keeps in-frame clones and lacks some. The repertoire holds 250,000 to 350,000 clones, with 88% as singletons. Residents of under 25 US areas, aged roughly 18 to 89 years, made up the participants. Researchers sorted participants into cohorts using their self-reported clinical history. The chain is built from TRBV19 and TRBJ2-3; 12 bases are shared with TRBD2. The sequence was collected from a woman aged 55-70 years in a cohort exposed to, infected with or recovered from COVID-19 (not recorded which). The specimen sequenced was PBMCs or T cells enriched from blood (not recorded which). CDR3: CASSIKLLAGGSTDTQYF. The CDR3 DNA sequence: TGTGCCAGTAGTATAAAGCTCCTAGCGGGAGGGAGTACAGATACGCAGTATTTT.